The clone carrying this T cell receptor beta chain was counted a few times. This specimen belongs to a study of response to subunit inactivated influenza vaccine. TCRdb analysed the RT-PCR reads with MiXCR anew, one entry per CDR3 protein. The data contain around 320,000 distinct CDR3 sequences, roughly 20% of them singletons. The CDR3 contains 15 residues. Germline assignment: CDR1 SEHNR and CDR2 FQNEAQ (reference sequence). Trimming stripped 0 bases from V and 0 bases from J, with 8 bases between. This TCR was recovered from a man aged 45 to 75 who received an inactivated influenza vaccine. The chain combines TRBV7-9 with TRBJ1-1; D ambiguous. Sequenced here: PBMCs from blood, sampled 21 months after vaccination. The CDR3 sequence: CASSLASAMNTEAFF. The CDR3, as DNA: TGTGCCAGCAGCTTAGCGAGCGCCATGAACACTGAAGCTTTCTTT.